The rows below give T cell receptor beta chains drawn from one sample of a study of identical twins. Each CDR3 protein gets one entry after TCRdb re-called the 5' RACE reads with MiXCR. Among a few hundred thousand distinct CDR3 sequences listed, approximately 16% were seen once. These sequences were also reported in another study, on yellow fever vaccine responses in identical twins.

Sequencing used CD4+ T cells sorted from blood. These receptors all stem from a young woman in good health. CDR3s leave out the opening cysteine and the closing phenylalanine or tryptophan. A D gene is named only where the DNA matches it firmly. Expanded clones get a size class; other rows say once, few or many, or leave the size out.

abundance	d_gene	v_gene	j_gene	CDR3aa
many	-	TRBV11-2	TRBJ2-5	ASSLWGETQY
few	-	TRBV5-1	TRBJ1-1	ASSFGSGRDTEAF
few	-	TRBV7-2	TRBJ2-3	ASSFAADTQY
few	TRBD1	TRBV12-3/TRBV12-4	TRBJ1-1	ASSNRGRSLNTEAF
few	-	TRBV13	TRBJ2-1	ASSARSRGDEQF
few	-	TRBV7-2	TRBJ2-1	ASSFGPVGYNEQF
-	TRBD2	TRBV12-3/TRBV12-4	TRBJ2-7	ASKKLAGDNEQY
-	-	TRBV20-1	TRBJ2-1	SALGQESSYNEQF
few	-	TRBV6-1	TRBJ2-2	ASRQSRGTGELF
few	TRBD2	TRBV5-1	TRBJ2-1	ASSSSLAGDYNEQF
few	TRBD1	TRBV6-5	TRBJ2-2	ASSYPGQGNTGELF
-	-	TRBV7-6	TRBJ2-1	ASSSGTESYNEQF
few	-	TRBV7-2	TRBJ2-3	ASSLFEVFTDTQY
-	-	TRBV6-5	TRBJ2-2	ASSSIGTGELF
few	-	TRBV29-1	TRBJ2-5	SVDSSQETQY
-	TRBD1	TRBV10-3	TRBJ2-1	AISEHNRGSSYNEQF
-	TRBD1	TRBV28	TRBJ2-6	ASRQRDRHSGANVLT
-	TRBD2	TRBV3-1	TRBJ2-2	ACSHLAGVLNTGELF
-	TRBD1	TRBV15	TRBJ2-1	ATSRTSGTGGSYNEQF
few	TRBD1	TRBV5-1	TRBJ1-1	ASSMRQGFAEAF
-	-	TRBV13	TRBJ2-3	ASSLDPRGGNTQY
-	-	TRBV7-9	TRBJ2-1	ASSFFGPGTYNEQF